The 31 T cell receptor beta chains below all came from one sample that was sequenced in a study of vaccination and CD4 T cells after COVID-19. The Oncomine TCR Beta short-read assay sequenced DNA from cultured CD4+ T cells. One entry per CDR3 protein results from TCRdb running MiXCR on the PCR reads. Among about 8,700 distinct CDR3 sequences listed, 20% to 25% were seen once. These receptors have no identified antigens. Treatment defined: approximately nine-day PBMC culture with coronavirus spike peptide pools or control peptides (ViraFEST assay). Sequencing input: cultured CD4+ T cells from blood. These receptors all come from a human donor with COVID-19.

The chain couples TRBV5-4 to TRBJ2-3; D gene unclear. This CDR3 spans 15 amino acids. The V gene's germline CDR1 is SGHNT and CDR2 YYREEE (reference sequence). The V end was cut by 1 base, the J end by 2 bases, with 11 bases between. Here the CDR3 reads CASSLLVGNTDTQYF. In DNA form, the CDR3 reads TGTGCCAGCAGCTTGTTAGTAGGTAACACAGATACGCAGTATTTT.

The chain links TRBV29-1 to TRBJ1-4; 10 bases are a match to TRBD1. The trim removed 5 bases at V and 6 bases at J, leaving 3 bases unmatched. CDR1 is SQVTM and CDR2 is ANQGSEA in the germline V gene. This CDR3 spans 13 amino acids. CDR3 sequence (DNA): TGCAGCGTTACGGGACAGGGGTATGAAAAACTGTTTTTT. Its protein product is CSVTGQGYEKLFF.

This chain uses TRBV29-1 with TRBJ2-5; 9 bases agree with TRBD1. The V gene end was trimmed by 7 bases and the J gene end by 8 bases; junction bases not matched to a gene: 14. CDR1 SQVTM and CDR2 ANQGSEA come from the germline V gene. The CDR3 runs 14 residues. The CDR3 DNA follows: TGCAGCGCCGAAGGCCGGACAGGGGACTCAACCCAGTACTTC. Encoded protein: CSAEGRTGDSTQYF.

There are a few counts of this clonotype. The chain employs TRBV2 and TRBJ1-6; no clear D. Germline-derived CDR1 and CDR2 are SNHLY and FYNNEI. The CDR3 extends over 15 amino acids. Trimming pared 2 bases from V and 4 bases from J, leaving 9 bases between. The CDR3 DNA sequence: TGTGCCAGCAGTGAAAATAACCAGTATAATTCACCCCTCCACTTT. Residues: CASSENNQYNSPLHF.

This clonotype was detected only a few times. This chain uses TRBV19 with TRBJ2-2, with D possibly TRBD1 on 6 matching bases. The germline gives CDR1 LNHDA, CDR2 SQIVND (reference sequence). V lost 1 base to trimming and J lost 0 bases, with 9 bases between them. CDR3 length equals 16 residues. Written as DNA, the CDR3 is TGTGCCAGTAGTATAGGCTGGACAGCGAACACCGGGGAGCTGTTTTTT. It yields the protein CASSIGWTANTGELFF.

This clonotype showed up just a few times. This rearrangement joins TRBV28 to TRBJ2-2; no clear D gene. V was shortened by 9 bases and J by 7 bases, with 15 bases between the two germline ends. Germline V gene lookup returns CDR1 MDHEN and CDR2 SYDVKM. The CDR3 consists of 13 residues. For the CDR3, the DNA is TGTGCCAGAAACTGGGTACGCGGCGGGGAGCTGTTTTTT. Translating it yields CARNWVRGGELFF.

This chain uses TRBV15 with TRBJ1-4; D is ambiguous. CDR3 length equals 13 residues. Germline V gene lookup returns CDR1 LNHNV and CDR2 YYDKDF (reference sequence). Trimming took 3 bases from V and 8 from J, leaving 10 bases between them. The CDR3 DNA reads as TGTGCCACCAGCAGCGATTTCACCGAAAAACTGTTTTTT. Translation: CATSSDFTEKLFF.

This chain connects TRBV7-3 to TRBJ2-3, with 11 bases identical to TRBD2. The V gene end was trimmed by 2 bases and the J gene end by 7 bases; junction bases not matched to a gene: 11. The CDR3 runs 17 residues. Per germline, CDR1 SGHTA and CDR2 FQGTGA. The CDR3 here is CASSLSGLAGGPNTQYF. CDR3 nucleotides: TGTGCCAGCAGCTTATCCGGGTTAGCGGGGGGGCCGAATACGCAGTATTTT. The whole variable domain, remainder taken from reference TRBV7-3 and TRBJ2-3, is GAGVSQTPSNKVTEKGKYVELRCDPISGHTALYWYRQSLGQGPEFLIYFQGTGAADDSGLPNDRFFAVRPEGSVSTLKIQRTERGDSAVYLCASSLSGLAGGPNTQYFGPGTRLTVL.

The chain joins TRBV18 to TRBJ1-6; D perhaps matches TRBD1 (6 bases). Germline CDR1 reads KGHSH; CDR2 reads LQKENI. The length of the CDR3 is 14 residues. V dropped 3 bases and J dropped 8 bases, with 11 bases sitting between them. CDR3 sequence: CASSPTGSDSPLHF. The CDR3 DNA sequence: TGTGCCAGCTCACCCACAGGGTCGGATTCACCCCTCCACTTT.

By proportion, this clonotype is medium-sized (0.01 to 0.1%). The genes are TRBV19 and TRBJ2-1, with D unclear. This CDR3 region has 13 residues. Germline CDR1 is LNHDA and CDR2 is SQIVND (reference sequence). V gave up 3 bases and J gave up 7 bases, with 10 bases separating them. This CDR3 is CASSIGSMNEQFF. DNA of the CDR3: TGTGCCAGTAGTATTGGAAGCATGAATGAGCAGTTCTTC.

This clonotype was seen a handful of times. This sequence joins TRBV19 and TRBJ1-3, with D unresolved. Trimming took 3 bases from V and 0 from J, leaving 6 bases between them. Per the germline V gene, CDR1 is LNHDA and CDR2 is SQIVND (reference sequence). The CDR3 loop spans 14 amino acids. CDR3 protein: CASSIGISGNTIYF. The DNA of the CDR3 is TGTGCCAGTAGTATCGGGATCTCTGGAAACACCATATATTTT.

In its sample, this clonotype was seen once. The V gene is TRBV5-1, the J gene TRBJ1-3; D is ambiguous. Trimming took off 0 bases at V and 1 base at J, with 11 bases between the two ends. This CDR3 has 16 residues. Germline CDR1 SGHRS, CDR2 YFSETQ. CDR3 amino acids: CASSLGPQTSGNTIYF. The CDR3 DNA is TGCGCCAGCAGCTTGGGTCCTCAGACTTCTGGAAACACCATATATTTT.

As DNA, the CDR3 is TGTGCCACCAGTGATTTCGGGTTCGAGCAGTACTTC. As protein: CATSDFGFEQYF. The J gene is TRBJ2-7, the V gene TRBV24-1; no definite D call. Germline CDR1 is KGHDR and CDR2 is SFDVKD. V lost 1 base, J lost 6 bases, and 6 bases lay in between. The length of the CDR3 is 12 residues.

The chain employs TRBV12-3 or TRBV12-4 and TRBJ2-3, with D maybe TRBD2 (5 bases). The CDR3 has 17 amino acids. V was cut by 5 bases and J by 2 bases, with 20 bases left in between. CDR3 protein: CASSRTPKRRLTDTQYF. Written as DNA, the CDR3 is TGTGCCAGCAGTCGGACCCCCAAGCGGAGGCTCACAGATACGCAGTATTTT.

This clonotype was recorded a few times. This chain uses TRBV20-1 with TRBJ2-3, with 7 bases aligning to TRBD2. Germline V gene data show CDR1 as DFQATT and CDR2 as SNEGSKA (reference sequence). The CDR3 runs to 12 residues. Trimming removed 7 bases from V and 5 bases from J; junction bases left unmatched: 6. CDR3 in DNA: TGCAGTGGTCGCGGGGGAAGAGATACGCAGTATTTT. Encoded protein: CSGRGGRDTQYF.

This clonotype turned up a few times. The CDR3 DNA reads as TGTGCCAGCAGACAGGACAGCTCTGGGGCCAACGTCCTGACTTTC. The encoded protein is CASRQDSSGANVLTF. The J gene is TRBJ2-6, the V gene TRBV6-2 or TRBV6-3; D is perhaps TRBD1 (6 bases). The V end was cut by 6 bases, the J end by 0 bases, with 9 bases between. This CDR3 is built from 15 residues. CDR1 is MNHEY, CDR2 SVGEGT, per germline.

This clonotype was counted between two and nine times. This chain's CDR3 is CASKRDNTEAFF. The CDR3 DNA reads as TGTGCCAGCAAGAGGGATAACACTGAAGCTTTCTTT. The gene calls are TRBV2 and TRBJ1-1, with D hard to call. This CDR3 has 12 amino acids. The V and J ends lost 7 bases and 2 bases respectively, with 8 bases between them. The germline CDR1 and CDR2 sequences are SNHLY and FYNNEI.

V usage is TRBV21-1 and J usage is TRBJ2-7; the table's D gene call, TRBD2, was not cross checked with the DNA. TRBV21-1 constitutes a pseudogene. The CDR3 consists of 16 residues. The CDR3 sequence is CASSCSGTSGAYEQYF. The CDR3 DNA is TGTGCCAGCAGCTGTTCCGGGACTAGCGGGGCCTACGAGCAGTACTTC.

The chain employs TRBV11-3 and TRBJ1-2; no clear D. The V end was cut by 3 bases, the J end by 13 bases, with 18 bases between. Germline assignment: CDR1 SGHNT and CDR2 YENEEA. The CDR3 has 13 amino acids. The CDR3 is CASSLGPLEASTF. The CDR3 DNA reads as TGTGCCAGCAGCTTGGGCCCCCTTGAAGCGAGCACCTTC.

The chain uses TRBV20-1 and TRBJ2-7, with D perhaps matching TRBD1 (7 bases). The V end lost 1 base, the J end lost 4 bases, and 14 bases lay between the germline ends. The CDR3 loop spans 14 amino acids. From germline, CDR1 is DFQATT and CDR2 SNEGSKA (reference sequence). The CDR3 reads CSARGRGQSYEQYF. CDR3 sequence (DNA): TGCAGTGCTAGAGGGCGGGGACAGTCTTACGAGCAGTACTTC.

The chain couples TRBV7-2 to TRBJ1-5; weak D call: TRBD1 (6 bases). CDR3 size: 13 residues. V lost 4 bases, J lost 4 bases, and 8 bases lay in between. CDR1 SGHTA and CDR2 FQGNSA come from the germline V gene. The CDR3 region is CASSYRVNQPQHF. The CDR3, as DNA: TGTGCCAGCAGCTACAGGGTTAATCAGCCCCAGCATTTT.

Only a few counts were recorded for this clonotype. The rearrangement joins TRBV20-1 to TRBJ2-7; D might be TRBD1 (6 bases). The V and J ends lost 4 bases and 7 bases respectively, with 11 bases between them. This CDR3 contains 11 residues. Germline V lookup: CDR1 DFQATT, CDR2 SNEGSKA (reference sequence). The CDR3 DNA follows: TGCAGTGCTACAAGAACAGGGGAGCAGTACTTC. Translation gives CSATRTGEQYF.

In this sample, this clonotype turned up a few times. The CDR3 region is CASSRDRGKETQYF. CDR3 sequence (DNA): TGTGCCAGCAGCCGGGACAGGGGGAAAGAGACCCAGTACTTC. The chain has TRBV6-1 and TRBJ2-5, with 11 nucleotides matching TRBD1. Germline assignment: CDR1 MNHNS and CDR2 SASEGT. This CDR3 comprises 14 residues. The ends lost 6 bases at V and 3 bases at J; junction bases unmatched: 3.

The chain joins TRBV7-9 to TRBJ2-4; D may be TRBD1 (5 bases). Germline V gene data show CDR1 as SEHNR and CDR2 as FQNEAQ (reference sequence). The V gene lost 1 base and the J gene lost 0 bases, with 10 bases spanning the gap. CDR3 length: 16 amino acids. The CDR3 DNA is TGTGCCAGCAGCTTAGTTACAGGAGAAGCCAAAAACATTCAGTACTTC. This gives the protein CASSLVTGEAKNIQYF.

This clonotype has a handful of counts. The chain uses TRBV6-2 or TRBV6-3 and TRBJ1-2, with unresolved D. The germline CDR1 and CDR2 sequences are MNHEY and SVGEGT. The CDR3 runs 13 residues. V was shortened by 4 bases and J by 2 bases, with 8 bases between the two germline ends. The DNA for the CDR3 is TGTGCCAGCAGTTTGACGGAGAACTATGGCTACACCTTC. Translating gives CASSLTENYGYTF.

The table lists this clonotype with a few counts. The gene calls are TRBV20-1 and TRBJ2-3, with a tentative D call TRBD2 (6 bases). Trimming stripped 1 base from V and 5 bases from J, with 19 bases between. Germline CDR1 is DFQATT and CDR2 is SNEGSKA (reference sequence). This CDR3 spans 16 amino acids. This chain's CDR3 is CSARGSGGRGKDTQYF. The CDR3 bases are TGCAGTGCTAGAGGTAGTGGGGGGAGAGGGAAAGATACGCAGTATTTT.

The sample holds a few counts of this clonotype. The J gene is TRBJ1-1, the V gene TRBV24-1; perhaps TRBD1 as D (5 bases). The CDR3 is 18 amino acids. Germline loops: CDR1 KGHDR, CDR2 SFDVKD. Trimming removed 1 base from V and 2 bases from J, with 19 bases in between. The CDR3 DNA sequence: TGTGCCACCAGTGATTTAGGGGACCAAGGCCGCGATAACACTGAAGCTTTCTTT. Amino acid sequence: CATSDLGDQGRDNTEAFF.

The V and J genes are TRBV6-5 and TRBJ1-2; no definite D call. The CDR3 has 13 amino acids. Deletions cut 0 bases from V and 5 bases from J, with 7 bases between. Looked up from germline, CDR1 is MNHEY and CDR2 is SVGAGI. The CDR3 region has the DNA TGTGCCAGCAGTTACTCTTCGTGGTATGGCTACACCTTC. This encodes CASSYSSWYGYTF.

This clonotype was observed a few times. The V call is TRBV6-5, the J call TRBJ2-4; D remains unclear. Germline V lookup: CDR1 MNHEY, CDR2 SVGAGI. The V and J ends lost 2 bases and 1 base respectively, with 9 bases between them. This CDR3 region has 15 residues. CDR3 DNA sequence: TGTGCCAGCAGTTACGGTGGCATGGCCAAAAACATTCAGTACTTC. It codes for CASSYGGMAKNIQYF.

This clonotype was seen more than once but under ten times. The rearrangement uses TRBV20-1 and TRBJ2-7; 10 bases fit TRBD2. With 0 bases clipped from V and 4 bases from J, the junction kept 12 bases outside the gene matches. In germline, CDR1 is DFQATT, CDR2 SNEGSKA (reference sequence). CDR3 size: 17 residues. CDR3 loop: CSAREGRAGGKGYEQYF. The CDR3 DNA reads TGCAGTGCTAGAGAGGGCAGAGCGGGGGGGAAAGGTTACGAGCAGTACTTC.

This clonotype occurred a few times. The CDR3: CASSFPGHHEAFF. DNA of the CDR3: TGTGCCAGCAGTTTTCCGGGACACCATGAAGCTTTCTTT. The V and J genes are TRBV12-3 or TRBV12-4 and TRBJ1-1, with D possibly matching TRBD1 (6 bases). V lost 3 bases to trimming and J lost 7 bases, with 12 bases between them. CDR3 length equals 13 residues.